The clone carrying this TCR beta chain came up a few times. Its specificity is unknown. This CDR3 spans 15 amino acids. Germline CDR1 and CDR2: LGHNA and YNFKEQ. Trimming at V came to 4 bases and at J to 6 bases, leaving 7 bases not matched to a gene. The libraries were made with immunoSEQ v3.0 at survey level. Data came from immunoSEQ multiplex PCR; TCRdb stores just in-frame clones and leaves some out. Here the sample spans 34,000 or so clones, around 80% being singletons. The data belong to a study of long-term antiretroviral therapy in people with HIV. Study-wide context: By about a decade, the earliest samples predate the 2015 immediate-ART recommendation.

Study-level findings and limits: Across all time points, the repertoire was dominated by clones that expanded before ART. ART adherence, viral resistance and therapy changes went unrecorded.

The chain has TRBV4-2 and TRBJ2-1; 9 bases are a match to TRBD1. Sequencing was performed on unsorted PBMCs, taken 0.6 years after starting antiretroviral therapy. The clonotype comes from a man between 18 and 35 years old with HIV. DNA for the CDR3: TGTGCCAGCAGCCGCGGGACAGGGAATATCAATGAGCAGTTCTTC. Its protein is CASSRGTGNINEQFF.